This is a list of T cell receptor beta chains from one sample in a study of vaccination effects on CD4 cells after COVID-19. Their antigens remain unidentified. The repertoire was sequenced with immunoSEQ multiplex PCR; TCRdb's copy has only in-frame clones and lacks some. Seen here are over 60,000 clones, approximately 76% observed once, and the top ten hold 2.8%. Specimen: CD4+ T cells from PBMCs cultured with HCoV-NL63 spike peptides, collected before COVID-19 vaccination. The receptor set was obtained from a human donor who received a COVID-19 vaccine. Both conserved end residues are part of each CDR3. D genes are given only for firm matches. The size entry is marked missing in some rows and otherwise reads once, few, many or a size class.

TRBV7-2	few	.	TRBJ2-2	16	CASSLFSRGQSGELFF	TGTGCCAGCAGCTTGTTTTCCCGGGGGCAGTCCGGGGAGCTGTTTTTT
TRBV28	.	TRBD1	TRBJ1-1	15	CASSLGDRGGTEAFF	TGTGCCAGCAGTTTGGGGGACAGGGGAGGCACTGAAGCTTTCTTT
TRBV6-5	few	.	TRBJ1-5	14	CAQRRGAVNQPQHF	TGTGCCCAGCGTCGGGGGGCGGTCAATCAGCCCCAGCATTTT
TRBV30	.	.	TRBJ2-1	14	CAWSPRLESPTQFF	TGTGCCTGGAGCCCACGGTTAGAGAGTCCCACCCAGTTCTTC
TRBV19	.	TRBD1	TRBJ1-1	14	CASSDQGDWTEAFF	TGTGCCAGTAGTGATCAGGGGGATTGGACTGAAGCTTTCTTT
TRBV7-2	.	.	TRBJ2-3	15	CASSLMGGNTDTQYF	TGTGCCAGCAGCCTCATGGGGGGAAACACAGATACGCAGTATTTT
TRBV10-3	few	TRBD1	TRBJ1-5	15	CAISEYGTGDQPQHF	TGTGCCATCAGTGAGTATGGGACAGGGGACCAGCCCCAGCATTTT
TRBV5-1	.	TRBD2	TRBJ2-1	14	CASSIRAGDNEQFF	TGCGCCAGCAGCATACGAGCGGGGGACAATGAGCAGTTCTTC
TRBV6-2/TRBV6-3	few	.	TRBJ1-1	14	CASSLQGPITEAFF	TGTGCCAGCAGTCTCCAGGGGCCCATCACTGAAGCTTTCTTT
TRBV24-1	.	.	TRBJ2-3	13	CATSDFGTDTQYF	TGTGCCACCAGTGATTTCGGGACAGATACGCAGTATTTT
TRBV24-1	few	.	TRBJ2-2	15	CATSGPLWMGGELFF	TGTGCCACCAGTGGTCCTCTGTGGATGGGCGGGGAGCTGTTTTTT
TRBV6-5	.	.	TRBJ1-1	14	CASNRRVSNTEAFF	TGTGCCAGCAATAGACGGGTTTCGAACACTGAAGCTTTCTTT
TRBV6-1	.	.	TRBJ1-2	15	CASSEALGIEYGYTF	TGTGCCAGCAGTGAAGCTTTGGGGATAGAGTATGGCTACACCTTC